These T cell receptor beta chains were read from a single sample in a study of blood T cell repertoires in COVID-19. Only in-frame clones appear in the TCRdb table, and some are missing; sequencing was by immunoSEQ multiplex PCR. Of 150,000 to 200,000 clones listed, nearly 85% are singletons. The sample comprised peripheral blood. All receptors derive from a woman in her 30s with acute or convalescent COVID-19. Each CDR3 is given with its conserved first and last residue. A D gene is named only where the DNA matches it firmly. Rows give clone size only sometimes, using once, few, many, or a class for an expanded clone.

abundance: .; d_gene: .; v_gene: TRBV5-6; j_gene: TRBJ1-5; CDR3nt: TGTGCCAGCAGTTCTACCTTTTCCAGGGACTATAGCAATCAGCCCCAGCATTTT; CDR3aa: CASSSTFSRDYSNQPQHF
abundance: .; d_gene: .; v_gene: TRBV9; j_gene: TRBJ1-1; CDR3nt: TGTGCCAGCAGCGTCCGAGGGGGCACTGAAGCTTTCTTT; CDR3aa: CASSVRGGTEAFF
abundance: .; d_gene: TRBD1; v_gene: TRBV3-1/TRBV3-2; j_gene: TRBJ1-1; CDR3nt: TGTGCCAGCAGTCTACAGGGGGCGAACACTGAAGCTTTCTTT; CDR3aa: CASSLQGANTEAFF
abundance: few; d_gene: .; v_gene: TRBV6-5; j_gene: TRBJ2-3; CDR3nt: TGTGCCAGCGTCTCCCCCGGGGGTGGGAATACGCAGTATTTT; CDR3aa: CASVSPGGGNTQYF
abundance: .; d_gene: .; v_gene: TRBV7-2; j_gene: TRBJ2-3; CDR3nt: TGTGCCAGCAGCTTAAAATGGGGCAAAGATACGCAGTATTTT; CDR3aa: CASSLKWGKDTQYF
abundance: .; d_gene: .; v_gene: TRBV28; j_gene: TRBJ1-4; CDR3nt: TGTGCCAGCAGTGTTATTAATGAAAAACTGTTTTTT; CDR3aa: CASSVINEKLFF
abundance: once; d_gene: .; v_gene: TRBV2; j_gene: TRBJ2-7; CDR3nt: TGTGCCAGCACCAACTACGAGCAGTACTTC; CDR3aa: CASTNYEQYF
abundance: .; d_gene: .; v_gene: TRBV15; j_gene: TRBJ1-4; CDR3nt: TGTGCCACCAGCAGATACCGGGGGGTAACTAATGAAAAACTGTTTTTT; CDR3aa: CATSRYRGVTNEKLFF
abundance: .; d_gene: .; v_gene: TRBV7-9; j_gene: TRBJ1-6; CDR3nt: TGTGCCAGCAGCTTTTCAGGGGCGAATTCACCCCTCCACTTT; CDR3aa: CASSFSGANSPLHF
abundance: few; d_gene: TRBD2; v_gene: TRBV11-2; j_gene: TRBJ2-1; CDR3nt: TGTGCCAGCGCGGGGACTAGTTATAAGCAGTTCTTC; CDR3aa: CASAGTSYKQFF
abundance: .; d_gene: .; v_gene: TRBV6-1; j_gene: TRBJ1-3; CDR3nt: TGTGCCAGCAGTGCGTCAGGGGTTGGCTCTGGAAACACCATATATTTT; CDR3aa: CASSASGVGSGNTIYF
abundance: .; d_gene: TRBD1; v_gene: TRBV15; j_gene: TRBJ2-7; CDR3nt: TGTGCCACCAGCAGAGGACAGGGGGCGCCTTCTAAGCAGTACTTC; CDR3aa: CATSRGQGAPSKQYF
abundance: .; d_gene: TRBD1; v_gene: TRBV5-1; j_gene: TRBJ1-5; CDR3nt: TGCGCCAGCAGCATCGGGACAGTTAGCAATCAGCCCCAGCATTTT; CDR3aa: CASSIGTVSNQPQHF
abundance: .; d_gene: TRBD1; v_gene: TRBV5-1; j_gene: TRBJ1-1; CDR3nt: TGCGCCAGCAGCTTGGGGGGACAGGGCTTGAACACTGAAGCTTTCTTT; CDR3aa: CASSLGGQGLNTEAFF
abundance: .; d_gene: .; v_gene: TRBV30; j_gene: TRBJ2-7; CDR3nt: TGTGCCTGGAAAGACAGTTACGAGCAGTACTTC; CDR3aa: CAWKDSYEQYF
abundance: .; d_gene: .; v_gene: TRBV29-1; j_gene: TRBJ2-7; CDR3nt: TGCAGCGTCAAGGCGACAGCCTACGAGCAGTACTTC; CDR3aa: CSVKATAYEQYF
abundance: .; d_gene: TRBD1; v_gene: TRBV5-5; j_gene: TRBJ2-7; CDR3nt: TGTGCCAGCAGTAGGACAGGGCATTCCTACGAGCAGTACTTC; CDR3aa: CASSRTGHSYEQYF
abundance: .; d_gene: TRBD2; v_gene: TRBV9; j_gene: TRBJ2-3; CDR3nt: TGTGCCAGCAGCGTGACTAGCGGGGCCACAGATACGCAGTATTTT; CDR3aa: CASSVTSGATDTQYF
abundance: .; d_gene: TRBD1; v_gene: TRBV5-6; j_gene: TRBJ1-6; CDR3nt: TGTGCCAGCAGCTTGGGGGACAGGGAAAGTTCACCCCTCCACTTT; CDR3aa: CASSLGDRESSPLHF
abundance: .; d_gene: .; v_gene: TRBV4-1; j_gene: TRBJ2-1; CDR3nt: TGCGCCAGCAGCCAAGGGGGGCGGGGGCGTAGGAATGAGCAGTTCTTC; CDR3aa: CASSQGGRGRRNEQFF
abundance: .; d_gene: TRBD2; v_gene: TRBV27; j_gene: TRBJ2-5; CDR3nt: TGTGCCAGCAGTTTATCTAGCGGGGGGGAGACCCAGTACTTC; CDR3aa: CASSLSSGGETQYF
abundance: few; d_gene: .; v_gene: TRBV7-2; j_gene: TRBJ1-4; CDR3nt: TGTGCCAGCAGCTTAGAGCCAGGGTGGGATAGGTCTAATGAAAAACTGTTTTTT; CDR3aa: CASSLEPGWDRSNEKLFF
abundance: .; d_gene: TRBD2; v_gene: TRBV6-2/TRBV6-3; j_gene: TRBJ2-1; CDR3nt: TGTGCCAGCAGTTCAAGACTAGCGGGAGGTATAAGGTACAATGAGCAGTTCTTC; CDR3aa: CASSSRLAGGIRYNEQFF
abundance: .; d_gene: .; v_gene: TRBV5-1; j_gene: TRBJ1-3; CDR3nt: TGCGCCAGCAGCTCGACTTCGACAGGCGGTGTTGGAAACACCATATATTTT; CDR3aa: CASSSTSTGGVGNTIYF
abundance: .; d_gene: TRBD1; v_gene: TRBV15; j_gene: TRBJ2-1; CDR3nt: TGTGCCACCAGCAGAGAGAACAGGGGGAGGTCCTACAATGAGCAGTTCTTC; CDR3aa: CATSRENRGRSYNEQFF
abundance: .; d_gene: .; v_gene: TRBV5-1; j_gene: TRBJ2-5; CDR3nt: TGCGCCAGCAGCTTGGAGGCGGAAAAGACCCAGTACTTC; CDR3aa: CASSLEAEKTQYF
abundance: .; d_gene: .; v_gene: TRBV30; j_gene: TRBJ2-1; CDR3nt: TGTGCCTGGAGTGTCGGAGATGAGCAGTTCTTC; CDR3aa: CAWSVGDEQFF
abundance: .; d_gene: .; v_gene: TRBV19; j_gene: TRBJ1-5; CDR3nt: TGTGCCAGTAGTATGTTGGGGGGGCGTCAGCCCCAGCATTTT; CDR3aa: CASSMLGGRQPQHF
abundance: .; d_gene: .; v_gene: TRBV19; j_gene: TRBJ1-5; CDR3nt: TGTGCCAGTAGTTGGAGGGACAATCAGCCCCAGCATTTT; CDR3aa: CASSWRDNQPQHF
abundance: .; d_gene: TRBD2; v_gene: TRBV11-2; j_gene: TRBJ2-5; CDR3nt: TGTGCCAGCAGCTTAAGGGTTAGCGGGACGGAAACACAAGAGACCCAGTACTTC; CDR3aa: CASSLRVSGTETQETQYF
abundance: .; d_gene: TRBD2; v_gene: TRBV5-6; j_gene: TRBJ2-5; CDR3nt: TGTGCCAGCAGCCAGACTAGCGGGATTGGGGAGACCCAGTACTTC; CDR3aa: CASSQTSGIGETQYF
abundance: .; d_gene: .; v_gene: TRBV28; j_gene: TRBJ2-5; CDR3nt: TGTGCCAGCAGTTTATCCGAGAGAGAGACCCAGTACTTC; CDR3aa: CASSLSERETQYF
abundance: .; d_gene: TRBD2; v_gene: TRBV9; j_gene: TRBJ2-1; CDR3nt: TGTGCCAGCAGCCTTGGGACTAGCGGGAGGGCCTTAGATAATGAGCAGTTCTTC; CDR3aa: CASSLGTSGRALDNEQFF
abundance: .; d_gene: TRBD2; v_gene: TRBV19; j_gene: TRBJ2-3; CDR3nt: TGTGCCAGTAGACTTCTAGCGGGTTCCACAGATACGCAGTATTTT; CDR3aa: CASRLLAGSTDTQYF
abundance: .; d_gene: .; v_gene: TRBV28; j_gene: TRBJ2-1; CDR3nt: TGTGCCAGCAGTTCGGGATATAGCTCCTACAATGAGCAGTTCTTC; CDR3aa: CASSSGYSSYNEQFF
abundance: .; d_gene: .; v_gene: TRBV28; j_gene: TRBJ1-6; CDR3nt: TGTGCCAGCAGCGTTACATTCACCGGGCCGGGATTTTTACGGTATAATTCACCCCTCCACTTT; CDR3aa: CASSVTFTGPGFLRYNSPLHF
abundance: .; d_gene: TRBD2; v_gene: TRBV28; j_gene: TRBJ2-7; CDR3nt: TGTGCCAGCAGCCCTGTCGCTAGCGGGAGAAACGAGCAGTACTTC; CDR3aa: CASSPVASGRNEQYF
abundance: .; d_gene: .; v_gene: TRBV7-9; j_gene: TRBJ1-5; CDR3nt: TGTGCCAGCAGCCCTAGGGGCGGGGGAAGCCAGCCCCAGCATTTT; CDR3aa: CASSPRGGGSQPQHF
abundance: .; d_gene: .; v_gene: TRBV3-1/TRBV3-2; j_gene: TRBJ2-7; CDR3nt: TGTGCCAGCAGCCAGTCAGCGGCCGAGCAGTACTTC; CDR3aa: CASSQSAAEQYF
abundance: few; d_gene: TRBD2; v_gene: TRBV3-1/TRBV3-2; j_gene: TRBJ2-7; CDR3nt: TGTGCCAGCAGCCAGACCCCTTTAGCGGGAGTCCACGAGCAGTACTTC; CDR3aa: CASSQTPLAGVHEQYF